This entry lists 10 T cell receptor beta chains sequenced from one sample in a study of cytomegalovirus exposure and HLA in healthy donors. Primers for the PCR totalled 60 Vbeta and 13 Jbeta. Assay used: immunoSEQ multiplex PCR; TCRdb lists only in-frame clones, some missing. Of fewer than 200,000 clones in the sample, approximately 80% were seen once. The sequencing input was PBMCs. The receptor source for this set is a woman aged 50 to 65 in good health and CMV-seronegative.

Only one count was recorded for this clone. The chain combines TRBV27 with TRBJ2-1; tentatively, D is TRBD2 (6 bases). Trimming took off 6 bases at V and 4 bases at J, with 13 bases between the two ends. The germline CDR1 and CDR2 sequences are MNHEY and SMNVEV (reference sequence). The length of the CDR3 is 14 residues. CDR3 coding DNA: TGTGCCAGCAGCCCGTTTGGGACTTACAATGAGCAGTTCTTC. Amino acid sequence: CASSPFGTYNEQFF.

CDR3 coding DNA: TGCGCCAGCAGCCAAGCCGGACAGGCCACCTACAATGAGCAGTTCTTC. This codes for CASSQAGQATYNEQFF. The chain combines TRBV4-3 with TRBJ2-1, with 7 bases identical to TRBD1. This CDR3 region has 16 residues. V lost 1 base to trimming and J lost 2 bases; unmatched junction nucleotides: 5. CDR1 and CDR2 (germline): LGHNA, YSLEER.

This chain links TRBV9 with TRBJ2-7; TRBD1 might be the D (6 bases). V was cut by 0 bases and J by 0 bases, with 10 bases left in between. Germline-derived CDR1 and CDR2 are SGDLS and YYNGEE. This CDR3 has 15 amino acids. The chain's CDR3 is CASSVGQVSSYEQYF. The CDR3 DNA sequence: TGTGCCAGCAGCGTAGGACAGGTTAGCTCCTACGAGCAGTACTTC.

The rearrangement joins TRBV30 to TRBJ2-1, with 11 bases matching TRBD1. Germline loops: CDR1 GTSNPN, CDR2 SVGIG (reference sequence). The CDR3 loop spans 16 amino acids. After removal of 5 bases from V and 1 base from J, the junction contained 7 bases not matched to a gene. The CDR3: CAWDSGTGGSYNEQFF. As DNA, the CDR3 is TGTGCCTGGGACTCCGGGACAGGGGGATCCTACAATGAGCAGTTCTTC.

The genes are TRBV4-3 and TRBJ1-4, with D unclear. The ends were cut back, 2 bases at V and 6 bases at J, with 7 bases in the middle. The CDR3 has 13 amino acids. Germline V gene sequence: CDR1 LGHNA, CDR2 YSLEER. CDR3 sequence (DNA): TGCGCCAGCAGCCAATCCCTTTATGAAAAACTGTTTTTT. Translation: CASSQSLYEKLFF.

The chain combines TRBV2 with TRBJ1-4, with TRBD1 matching over 9 bases. Germline V gene sequence: CDR1 SNHLY, CDR2 FYNNEI. The CDR3 has 15 residues. V dropped 7 bases and J dropped 4; count of bases not matched to a gene: 7. In DNA, the CDR3 is TGTGCCAGCAAACCCACAGGGGGCTATAATGAAAAACTGTTTTTT. Translated: CASKPTGGYNEKLFF.

This clone was seen a single time. CDR3 nucleotides: TGCGCCAGCAGTGAAAACATACAAGAGACCCAGTACTTC. Encoded protein: CASSENIQETQYF. The rearrangement links TRBV10-1 to TRBJ2-5, with D uncertain. Germline-derived CDR1 and CDR2 are WNHNN and SYGVQD (reference sequence). This CDR3 is 13 amino acids long. V lost 3 bases to trimming and J lost 2 bases, with 7 bases between them.

This sequence joins TRBV28 and TRBJ2-1, with TRBD2 as a possible D gene (7 bases). The CDR3 covers 16 residues. Trimming removed 7 bases at V and 0 bases at J, with 16 bases between. Germline CDR1 reads MDHEN; CDR2 reads SYDVKM. CDR3 in DNA: TGTGCCAGCACCACCCAGGGAGGGGGCTCCTACAATGAGCAGTTCTTC. Amino acids: CASTTQGGGSYNEQFF.

This chain uses TRBV2 with TRBJ1-1; a possible D gene is TRBD1 (5 bases). The CDR3 is 14 amino acids. Trimming took off 6 bases at V and 3 bases at J, with 14 bases between the two ends. Germline CDR1 SNHLY, CDR2 FYNNEI. CDR3 sequence (DNA): TGTGCCAGCAGCGACAGTAGGGAGGACACTGAAGCTTTCTTT. The encoded protein is CASSDSREDTEAFF. Looking up the rest from reference TRBV2 and TRBJ1-1 gives the full variable domain: EPEVTQTPSHQVTQMGQEVILRCVPISNHLYFYWYRQILGQKVEFLVSFYNNEISEKSEIFDDQFSVERPDGSNFTLKIRSTKLEDSAMYFCASSDSREDTEAFFGQGTRLTVV.

On this clone: Other DNA sequences in this specimen translate into the identical CDR3. The J gene is TRBJ2-3, the V gene TRBV9; D is unclear. Germline assignment: CDR1 SGDLS and CDR2 YYNGEE. Deletions cut 1 base from V and 0 bases from J, with 3 bases between. The CDR3 totals 13 residues. CDR3 sequence reads: CASSVTSTDTQYF. The CDR3 nucleotides read TGTGCCAGCAGCGTAACTAGCACAGATACGCAGTATTTT. The complete variable domain, with remaining parts taken from reference TRBV9 and TRBJ2-3, reads DSGVTQTPKHLITATGQRVTLRCSPRSGDLSVYWYQQSLDQGLQFLIQYYNGEERAKGNILERFSAQQFPDLHSELNLSSLELGDSALYFCASSVTSTDTQYFGPGTRLTVL.